The present entry profiles one T cell receptor beta chain with its context. As yet, its antigen is unknown. PCR used 60 Vbeta primers and 13 Jbeta primers. In the authors' workflow: It was a later analysis that counted tens of millions of unique TCR beta chains, of which roughly 11 million were shared. Only in-frame clones appear in the TCRdb table, and some are missing; sequencing was by immunoSEQ multiplex PCR. V and J calls and clone size come straight from that table; D and trimming were deduced from the DNA. The repertoire consists of 190,000 or so clones, with 80% occurring once and the leading ten covering about 0.64%. This CDR3 spans 15 amino acids. Trimming took 3 bases from V and 1 from J; bases not matched to a gene: 3. The V gene's germline CDR1 is LGHNA and CDR2 YNFKEQ. The sample comes from a study of cytomegalovirus exposure and HLA in healthy donors. Study-level points and caveats: Presence/absence comparisons presumed near-even sequencing depth among donors. A missense DCLRE1C variant was associated with V- and J-gene trimming of TCR beta chains in a later analysis, and an independent cohort replicated the association. In a later analysis, at a false discovery rate of 0.05, 17,000 or so TCR beta sequences were associated with HLA alleles.

The clonotype was recovered from a boy aged 10-17 years in good health and CMV-seronegative. The chain has TRBV4-2 and TRBJ1-1, with 9 positions matching TRBD1. Sequencing was carried out using PBMCs. In DNA, the CDR3 is TGTGCCAGCAGCCACCCGGGACAGGGGAACACTGAAGCTTTCTTT. This codes for CASSHPGQGNTEAFF.